This TCR beta chain comes out of a study of blood T cell repertoires in COVID-19. Study background: Sites across the United States, Italy and Spain contributed samples from acute and convalescent COVID-19. The analysed material was cDNA or gDNA that came from T cells, B-cell-depleted T cells, or PBMCs.

This clone was seen only a few times. Original processing notes: Estimated nucleated cell counts came from reference gene primer amplification. Profiled with immunoSEQ multiplex PCR; TCRdb holds only in-frame clones, not every one. The V and J calls and the clone size are those of that table, but D and trimming were determined from the DNA. The table has approximately 66,000 clones, about 86% seen once. V shed 0 bases, J shed 2 bases, and the junction held 9 bases outside the gene matches. There are 17 residues in the CDR3. The germline gives CDR1 LGHDT, CDR2 YNNKEL (reference sequence). Sequencing was carried out using peripheral blood. This receptor was identified in a man aged 50-59 years with active COVID-19. The chain couples TRBV3-1 (or the pseudogene TRBV3-2) to TRBJ2-7, with 8 bases matching TRBD2. CDR3 protein: CASSQDRGTSAPYEQYF. The CDR3 DNA is TGTGCCAGCAGCCAAGATCGGGGGACTAGTGCCCCCTACGAGCAGTACTTC.